This T cell receptor (beta chain) was documented in a study of tumor-infiltrating lymphocytes in primary liver carcinoma. Study overall: Tumors, staged T1-T3 N0M0, spanned about 4 to 10 cm. Study-level findings and limits: Tumor-adjacent and tumor-blood pairs shared less of their repertoires than tumor region pairs shared. Top-250-clone fractions were significantly higher in tumors than in blood (p = 0.039).

Between 20 and 30 mg of unsorted bulk tissue served as the source from which RNA and DNA were co-extracted. Sampling was performed at five separate regions of each tumor. CDR1 MDHEN and CDR2 SYDVKM come from the germline V gene. V lost 8 bases to trimming and J lost 8 bases, with 31 bases between them. CDR3 length equals 18 residues. A constant-region primer served to make TCR beta cDNA from about 0.5 ug total RNA. What produced the TCR beta libraries was three nested multiplex PCR rounds using slightly modified ARM-PCR. The first two PCR rounds used TRBV1-TRBV30 forward primers with a C-beta reverse primer, 10 to 11 cycles each. MiXCR, run by TCRdb on the multiplex PCR reads, gives a single entry per CDR3 protein. The sample yields some 100,000 distinct CDR3 sequences, around 73% seen once. This clonotype was seen just once. Its antigen is still unknown.

The chain has TRBV28 and TRBJ2-1; D gene ambiguous. This sequence originates from a woman between 55 and 75 years old with primary liver carcinoma and hepatitis B virus infection. The sample consisted of liver tumor tissue from sampling region 2. The subset is: tumor region T2, inferior pole. The CDR3 region has the DNA TGTGCCAGCGGCCGCGGAGTTCATTGGTCCCTTGACGGTGATGAGCAGTTCTTC. It specifies CASGRGVHWSLDGDEQFF.